The TCR beta chain under discussion was sequenced for a study of T cells in Graves' hyperthyroidism and ophthalmopathy. Looking at the study overall: Peripheral blood draws took place at initial diagnosis, ahead of any treatment. General study points: Median prediction lead before ophthalmopathy onset was 6 to 8 months with the model.

RNA transcripts served as the template for amplifying TCR beta CDR3 regions. The TCR CDR3 was amplified in a first-round RT-PCR using the HTBI primer set. TCRdb analysed the multiplex PCR reads with MiXCR anew, one entry per CDR3 protein. The sample yields some 720,000 distinct CDR3 sequences, roughly 15% seen once. Germline lookup yields CDR1 LGHDT and CDR2 YNNKEL (reference sequence). Trimming at V came to 1 base and at J to 14 bases, leaving 6 bases not matched to a gene. This CDR3 contains 12 residues. Diagnostic assessment was based on clinical symptoms, serum thyroxine and TRAb, thyroid ultrasound and orbital computed tomography. Points on this clonotype: What it binds is not known.

The sample consisted of blood. The clonotype originates from a man aged 18-30 years with Graves' hyperthyroidism. The V gene is TRBV3-1, the J gene TRBJ2-5, with 8 bases that match TRBD1. CDR3 DNA sequence: TGTGCCAGCAGCCAAGGGGCAGGGGGCGATTACTTC. This codes for CASSQGAGGDYF.